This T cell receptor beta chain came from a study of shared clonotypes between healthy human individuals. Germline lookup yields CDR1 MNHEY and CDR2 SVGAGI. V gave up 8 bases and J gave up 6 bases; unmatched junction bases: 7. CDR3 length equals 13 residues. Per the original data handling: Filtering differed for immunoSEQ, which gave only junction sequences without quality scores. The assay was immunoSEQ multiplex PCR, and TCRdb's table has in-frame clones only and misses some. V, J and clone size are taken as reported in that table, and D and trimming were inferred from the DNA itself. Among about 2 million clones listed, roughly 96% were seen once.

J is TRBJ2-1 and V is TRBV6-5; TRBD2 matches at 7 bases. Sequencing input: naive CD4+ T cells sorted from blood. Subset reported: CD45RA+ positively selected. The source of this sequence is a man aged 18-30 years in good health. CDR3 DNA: TGTGCCAGCCTAACACTAGCGTCCAATGAGCAGTTCTTC. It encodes CASLTLASNEQFF.